Detailed here is one T cell receptor (beta chain). The data are from a study of tumor-infiltrating lymphocytes in primary liver carcinoma. Study information: Lesions, classed as T1-T3 N0M0, spanned roughly 4.2 to 11 cm across.

Germline values: CDR1 MNHEY, CDR2 SVGAGI. There are 16 residues in the CDR3. V was clipped by 5 bases and J by 0 bases, with 11 bases between them. Constant-region priming of about 520 ng total RNA yielded TCR beta cDNA. Sequencing libraries for TCR beta derived from three nested multiplex PCR rounds that used slightly modified ARM-PCR. The first two PCR rounds used TRBV1-TRBV30 primers with a Cbeta primer, roughly 10 cycles each. TCRdb re-called the multiplex PCR reads through MiXCR, storing one row per CDR3 protein. The sample lists around 330,000 distinct CDR3 sequences, about 62% occurring once. The source of the blood RNA was unsorted whole blood, and germline DNA was extracted as well. None of the patients had received treatment, and all had chronic HBV infection.

The TCR originated in a man aged 40-49 years with primary liver carcinoma and hepatitis B virus infection. Sequenced input: peripheral blood. The chain has TRBV6-5 and TRBJ1-6; no firm D call. CDR3 sequence: CASSKGLSSYNSPLHF. CDR3 in DNA: TGTGCCAGCAGTAAAGGACTGAGCTCCTATAATTCACCCCTCCACTTT.